The 6 T cell receptor beta chains presented below share a single source sample, sequenced in a study of cytomegalovirus exposure and HLA in healthy donors. PCR was performed using 60 Vbeta and 13 Jbeta primers. Profiled with immunoSEQ multiplex PCR; TCRdb holds only in-frame clones, not every one. There are about 150,000 clones in the sample; approximately 88% occur only once, and more than 1% lies in the top ten. The sequenced material came from PBMCs. The receptor set was obtained from a boy younger than 10 in good health and CMV-seronegative.

V is TRBV14 and J is TRBJ2-3; 10 bases agree with TRBD1. Germline V gene sequence: CDR1 SGHDN, CDR2 FVKESK. V shed 4 bases, J shed 1 base, and the junction held 5 bases outside the gene matches. The CDR3 runs to 16 residues. The CDR3 nucleotides are TGTGCCAGCAGCCGACAGGGGGCATTGGGCACAGATACGCAGTATTTT. Translation: CASSRQGALGTDTQYF.

This sequence joins TRBV19 and TRBJ2-3, with TRBD1 matching 7 bases. Germline V gene lookup returns CDR1 LNHDA and CDR2 SQIVND (reference sequence). There are 17 residues in the CDR3. V lost 2 bases to trimming and J lost 1 base; unmatched junction nucleotides: 9. The DNA for the CDR3 is TGTGCCAGTAGTATATCTCACAGGGGCCCCCGCACAGATACGCAGTATTTT. Amino acids: CASSISHRGPRTDTQYF.

The chain links TRBV6-5 to TRBJ2-3, with no clear D. The germline CDR1 and CDR2 sequences are MNHEY and SVGAGI. CDR3 length: 15 residues. Trimming left V 6 bases short and J 0 bases short, with 13 bases between. CDR3 sequence (DNA): TGTGCCAGCAGACCCATTGGAGTAAGCACAGATACGCAGTATTTT. It encodes CASRPIGVSTDTQYF.

The table lists this clone with a few counts. This chain uses TRBV7-9 with TRBJ1-2, with D maybe TRBD1 (5 bases). V lost 4 bases and J lost 0, with 18 bases in between. CDR1 and CDR2 (germline): SEHNR, FQNEAQ (reference sequence). The CDR3 is 17 amino acids. The CDR3 nucleotides are TGTGCCAGCAGCTCAAAACAGGCCCGCCCTCCTAACTATGGCTACACCTTC. Its translation: CASSSKQARPPNYGYTF.

V usage is TRBV2 and J usage is TRBJ2-3, with 15 bases aligning to TRBD2. With 5 bases clipped from V and 3 bases from J, the junction kept 9 bases outside the gene matches. The CDR3 contains 18 residues. CDR1 and CDR2 from the germline V gene are SNHLY and FYNNEI. The CDR3 region has the DNA TGTGCCAGCAGTCCAACTCCGGGACTAGCGGGGGGAACAGATACGCAGTATTTT. Translation: CASSPTPGLAGGTDTQYF.

The chain carries TRBV6-5 and TRBJ1-1; perhaps TRBD1 as D (6 bases). This CDR3 comprises 14 residues. CDR1 is MNHEY and CDR2 is SVGAGI in the germline V gene. Trimming took off 6 bases at V and 1 base at J, with 12 bases between the two ends. The CDR3 loop reads CASSRKGENTEAFF. The DNA for the CDR3 is TGTGCCAGCAGCCGTAAGGGGGAGAACACTGAAGCTTTCTTT.